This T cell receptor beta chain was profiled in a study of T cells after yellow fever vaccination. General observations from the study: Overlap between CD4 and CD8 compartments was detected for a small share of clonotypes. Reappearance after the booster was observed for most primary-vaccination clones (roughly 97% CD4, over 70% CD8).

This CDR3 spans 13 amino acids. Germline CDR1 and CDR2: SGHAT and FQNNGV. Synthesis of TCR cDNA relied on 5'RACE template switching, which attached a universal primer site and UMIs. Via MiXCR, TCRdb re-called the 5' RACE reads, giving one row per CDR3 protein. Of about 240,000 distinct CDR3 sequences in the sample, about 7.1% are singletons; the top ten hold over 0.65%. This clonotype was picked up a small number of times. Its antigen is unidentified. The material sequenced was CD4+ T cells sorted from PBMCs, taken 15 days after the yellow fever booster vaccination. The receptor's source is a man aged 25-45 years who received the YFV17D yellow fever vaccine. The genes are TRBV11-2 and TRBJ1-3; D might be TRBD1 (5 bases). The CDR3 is CASRGTPGNTIYF. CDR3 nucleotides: TGTGCTTCACGGGGGACCCCTGGAAACACCATATATTTT. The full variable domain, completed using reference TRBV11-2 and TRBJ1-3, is EAGVAQSPRYKIIEKRQSVAFWCNPISGHATLYWYQQILGQGPKLLIQFQNNGVVDDSQLPKDRFSAERLKGVDSTLKIQPAKLEDSAVYLCASRGTPGNTIYFGEGSWLTVV.